The 15 T cell receptor beta chains given below trace back to one sample, sequenced in a study of blood T cell repertoires in COVID-19. Produced via immunoSEQ multiplex PCR; TCRdb's table is partial and in-frame only. The sample consists of 150,000 or so clones, roughly three quarters of them appearing once. Source material: PBMCs or T cells enriched from blood (not recorded which). The receptors shown here come from a woman in her forties or fifties who had recovered from COVID-19.

This clone was counted a single time. This rearrangement joins TRBV7-6 to TRBJ1-2; maybe TRBD1 (5 bases). V was clipped by 1 base and J by 3 bases, with 12 bases between them. Germline V gene sequence: CDR1 SGHVS, CDR2 FNYEAQ. This CDR3 region has 15 residues. CDR3 DNA sequence: TGTGCCAGCAGCTTAGAGGTGGGGGGTCACTATGGCTACACCTTC. Translating gives CASSLEVGGHYGYTF.

The J gene is TRBJ1-1, the V gene TRBV5-1, with D perhaps TRBD1 (6 bases). The CDR3 totals 13 residues. Trimming removed 4 bases from V and 5 bases from J, with 12 bases in between. CDR1 SGHRS and CDR2 YFSETQ come from the germline V gene. The CDR3 loop reads CASSTGPGTEAFF. The CDR3 DNA is TGCGCCAGCAGCACAGGGCCCGGTACTGAAGCTTTCTTT.

The CDR3 sequence: CASSFGTAGVETQYF. The DNA for the CDR3 is TGTGCCAGCAGCTTCGGGACAGCCGGCGTCGAGACCCAGTACTTC. The chain combines TRBV5-5 with TRBJ2-5, with 7 nucleotides matching TRBD1. Trimming at V came to 2 bases and at J to 5 bases, leaving 9 bases not matched to a gene. The CDR3 contains 15 residues. The germline V gene encodes CDR1 SGHKS and CDR2 YYEKEE (reference sequence).

This clone was recorded a few times. This sequence joins TRBV7-3 and TRBJ1-2; 11 nucleotides align to TRBD1. This CDR3 is 17 amino acids long. Germline V CDR1 and CDR2: SGHTA, FQGTGA. V was clipped by 5 bases and J by 3 bases; unmatched bases: 11. CDR3 in amino acids: CASSPGQGVTSDYGYTF. The CDR3 DNA follows: TGTGCCAGCAGCCCGGGACAGGGGGTGACAAGCGACTATGGCTACACCTTC.

This rearrangement joins TRBV14 to TRBJ2-1, with TRBD2 matching 8 bases. The CDR3 contains 14 residues. Per germline, CDR1 SGHDN and CDR2 FVKESK. V shed 4 bases and J 5 bases; nucleotides not matched to a gene: 4. The DNA for the CDR3 is TGTGCCAGCAGCCGCGGGGGGTCCCACAATGAGCAGTTCTTC. Its translation is CASSRGGSHNEQFF. Drawing the rest from reference TRBV14 and TRBJ2-1, the complete variable domain is EAGVTQFPSHSVIEKGQTVTLRCDPISGHDNLYWYRRVMGKEIKFLLHFVKESKQDESGMPNNRFLAERTGGTYSTLKVQPAELEDSGVYFCASSRGGSHNEQFFGPGTRLTVL.

The rearrangement joins TRBV10-1 to TRBJ2-2; D is perhaps TRBD2 (5 bases). There are 13 residues in the CDR3. CDR1 and CDR2 from the germline V gene are WNHNN and SYGVQD (reference sequence). V dropped 2 bases and J dropped 5 bases, with 6 bases sitting between them. The CDR3 DNA reads TGCGCCAGCAGTGAGCCGGGGACCGGGGAGCTGTTTTTT. This translates into CASSEPGTGELFF.

The chain carries TRBV11-2 and TRBJ1-6; D is undetermined. Germline-derived CDR1 and CDR2 are SGHAT and FQNNGV. Trimming removed 3 bases from V and 7 bases from J, with 10 bases in between. The CDR3 loop spans 14 amino acids. The CDR3 here is CASSFEGMNSPLHF. DNA for the CDR3: TGTGCCAGCAGCTTCGAGGGAATGAATTCACCCCTCCACTTT.

This sequence joins TRBV5-1 and TRBJ1-6; a weak D match, TRBD1 (5 bases). This CDR3 spans 14 amino acids. CDR1 and CDR2 from the germline V gene are SGHRS and YFSETQ. The ends were cut back, 4 bases at V and 7 bases at J, with 12 bases in the middle. CDR3 loop: CASSQQATNSPLHF. DNA of the CDR3: TGCGCCAGCAGCCAACAGGCTACCAATTCACCCCTCCACTTT.

This clone was picked up one time. The chain couples TRBV18 to TRBJ1-2; TRBD1 aligns across 10 bases. This CDR3 is built from 15 residues. Germline CDR1 is KGHSH and CDR2 is LQKENI. V gave up 6 bases and J gave up 6 bases; unmatched junction bases: 10. CDR3: CASSPMGTGEDGYTF. In DNA form, the CDR3 reads TGTGCCAGCTCGCCTATGGGGACAGGGGAGGATGGCTACACCTTC.

In this sample, this clone turned up a few times. The V gene is TRBV10-3, the J gene TRBJ2-6; 10 positions match TRBD1. The CDR3 contains 18 residues. Trimming at V came to 10 bases and at J to 3 bases, leaving 15 bases not matched to a gene. Germline CDR1 ENHRY, CDR2 SYGVKD. Here the CDR3 DNA reads TGTGCCACCGTCGACAGACAGGGGGCGGTCGGTGGGGCCAACGTCCTGACTTTC. Encoded protein: CATVDRQGAVGGANVLTF.

The chain carries TRBV7-2 and TRBJ2-7; tentative D call: TRBD2 (6 bases). Germline V gene lookup returns CDR1 SGHTA and CDR2 FQGNSA. This CDR3 comprises 14 residues. The V end was cut by 5 bases, the J end by 3 bases, with 14 bases between. CDR3 region: CASSPAGLIYEQYF. The CDR3 nucleotides are TGTGCCAGCAGCCCCGCGGGGCTAATCTACGAGCAGTACTTC.

The chain recombines TRBV11-1 with TRBJ1-6; possible D gene TRBD1, 6 bases. Germline CDR1 and CDR2: SGHAT and FQDESV (reference sequence). The CDR3 covers 15 residues. V lost 4 bases, J lost 9 bases, and 16 bases lay in between. The CDR3 reads CASSSIQGLGSPLHF. The CDR3 bases are TGTGCCAGCAGCTCGATACAGGGTTTGGGTTCACCCCTCCACTTT.

The V and J genes are TRBV10-3 and TRBJ2-3, with TRBD2 identical over 9 bases. Germline CDR1 ENHRY, CDR2 SYGVKD. The J segment lost 6 bases and the V segment lost 8 bases, leaving 9 bases of the junction unmatched. The CDR3 extends over 14 amino acids. The CDR3 sequence: CAIGGGGATDTQYF. The DNA for the CDR3 is TGTGCCATCGGTGGCGGGGGGGCCACGGATACGCAGTATTTT.

The chain combines TRBV6-5 with TRBJ2-6, with TRBD1 matching over 8 bases. The CDR3 spans 15 residues. V dropped 5 bases and J dropped 4; count of bases not matched to a gene: 4. CDR1 and CDR2 from the germline V gene are MNHEY and SVGAGI. The CDR3 reads CASSPQGAGANVLTF. The CDR3 DNA reads as TGTGCCAGCAGTCCTCAGGGGGCCGGGGCCAACGTCCTGACTTTC.

The V gene is TRBV6-1, the J gene TRBJ2-7; D perhaps matches TRBD1 (6 bases). This CDR3 has 15 amino acids. Germline CDR1 MNHNS, CDR2 SASEGT. V was pared by 3 bases and J by 0 bases, with 12 bases between. The CDR3 is CASSDQGQVSYEQYF. CDR3 sequence (DNA): TGTGCCAGCAGTGACCAGGGGCAGGTCTCCTACGAGCAGTACTTC.